This T cell receptor beta chain was sequenced during a study of T-cell reconstitution after alpha-beta-depleted transplantation in children. Study results and caveats: T-cell numbers and diversity one year post-transplant derived largely from freshly generated T cells.

This clonotype was detected a few times. The antigen remains undetermined. The germline gives CDR1 DFQATT, CDR2 SNEGSKA (reference sequence). The CDR3 consists of 12 residues. Trimming removed 6 bases at V and 0 bases at J, with 8 bases between. A library of TCRbeta sequences, prepared with unique molecular identifiers, was generated. TCRdb reprocessed the PCR reads via MiXCR and lists one record per CDR3 protein. The sample yields more than 120,000 distinct CDR3 sequences, around 8.5% seen once. This sequence originates from a female patient between 2 and 10 years old who had a stem cell transplant for congenital amegakaryocytic thrombocytopenia, so the T cells may come from the graft donor. Material: PBMCs, mostly from graft donor cells, obtained 180 days after TCRalphabeta/CD19-depleted stem cell transplant. J is TRBJ1-1 and V is TRBV20-1, with D possibly matching TRBD1 (6 bases). CDR3 loop: CSATGMNTEAFF. The CDR3 nucleotides are TGCAGTGCAACAGGGATGAACACTGAAGCTTTCTTT.